This T cell receptor (beta chain) originates from a study of T cell responses to AZD1222 COVID-19 vaccine. Timing groups of about 4 and about 12 weeks for second doses were pooled. Some clones are missing from TCRdb's copy, which holds only in-frame ones; the method was immunoSEQ multiplex PCR. The sample contains about 120,000 clones, 93% of which appear only once. CDR1 is SGHTS and CDR2 is YDEGEE in the germline V gene. This CDR3 has 16 amino acids. Trimming cost V 4 bases and J 5 bases, with 16 bases left between them. This sequence joins TRBV5-8 and TRBJ1-6; D is ambiguous. This receptor was identified in an adult who received the AZD1222 COVID-19 vaccine. The sequencing used peripheral blood, collected 28 days after the second AZD1222 dose. In nucleotides, the CDR3 is TGTGCCAGCAGCCCGGTTTTGGTCGGTGATAATTCACCCCTCCACTTT. Its translation is CASSPVLVGDNSPLHF.